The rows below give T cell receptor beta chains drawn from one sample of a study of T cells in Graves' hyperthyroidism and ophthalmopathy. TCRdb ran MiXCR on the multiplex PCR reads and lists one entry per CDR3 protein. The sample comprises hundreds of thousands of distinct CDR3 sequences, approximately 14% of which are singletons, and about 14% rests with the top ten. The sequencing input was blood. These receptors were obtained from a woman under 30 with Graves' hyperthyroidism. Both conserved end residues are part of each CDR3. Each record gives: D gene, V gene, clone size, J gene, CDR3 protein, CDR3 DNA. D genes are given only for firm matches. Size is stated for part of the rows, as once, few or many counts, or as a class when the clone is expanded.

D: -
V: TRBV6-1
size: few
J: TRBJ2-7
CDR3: CASSRRPPFDEQYF
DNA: TGTGCCAGCAGTCGCCGGCCTCCTTTTGACGAGCAGTACTTC

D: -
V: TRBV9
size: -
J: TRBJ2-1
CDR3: CASSVEGRPYNEQFF
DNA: TGTGCCAGCAGCGTAGAGGGACGCCCCTACAATGAGCAGTTCTTC

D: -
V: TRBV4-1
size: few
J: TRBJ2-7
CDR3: CASSQDDRYGDEQYF
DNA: TGCGCCAGCAGCCAAGACGACAGGTACGGGGACGAGCAGTACTTC

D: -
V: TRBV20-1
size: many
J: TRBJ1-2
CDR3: CSASTANYGYTF
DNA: TGCAGTGCTTCGACAGCCAACTATGGCTACACCTTC

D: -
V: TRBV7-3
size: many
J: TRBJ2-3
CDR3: CASSPDSSTDTQYF
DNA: TGTGCCAGCAGCCCTGACAGTTCCACAGATACGCAGTATTTT

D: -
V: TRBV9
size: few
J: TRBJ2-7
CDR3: CASSEGTRNQQYF
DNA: TGTGCCAGCAGCGAGGGGACTCGCAACCAGCAGTACTTC

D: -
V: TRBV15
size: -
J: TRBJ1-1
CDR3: CATSRDRGYPEAFF
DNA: TGTGCCACCAGCAGAGATCGTGGGTACCCTGAAGCTTTCTTT

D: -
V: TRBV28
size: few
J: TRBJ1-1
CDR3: CASNKRAQSTEAFF
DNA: TGTGCCAGCAACAAAAGGGCCCAAAGCACTGAAGCTTTCTTT

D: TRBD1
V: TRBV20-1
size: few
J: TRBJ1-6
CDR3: CSARRGSTGGVKDSPLHF
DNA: TGCAGTGCTAGACGTGGTTCCACAGGGGGCGTAAAGGATTCACCCCTCCACTTT

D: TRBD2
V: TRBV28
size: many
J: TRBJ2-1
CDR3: CASSPLRLAGAGNEQFF
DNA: TGTGCCAGCAGTCCCCTCCGACTAGCGGGAGCGGGGAATGAGCAGTTCTTC

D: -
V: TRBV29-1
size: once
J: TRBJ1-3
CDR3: CSVYGQTGNTIYF
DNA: TGCAGCGTTTATGGGCAGACTGGAAACACCATATATTTT

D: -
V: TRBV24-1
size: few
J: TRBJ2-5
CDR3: CATSGSHQETQYF
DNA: TGTGCCACCAGTGGAAGCCACCAAGAGACCCAGTACTTC

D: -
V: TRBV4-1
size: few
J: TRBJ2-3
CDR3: CASSFRTGSTDTQYF
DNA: TGCGCCAGCAGCTTTCGGACGGGCAGCACAGATACGCAGTATTTT

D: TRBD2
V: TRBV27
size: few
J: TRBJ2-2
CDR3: CASSLYSGGAGWNGELFF
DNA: TGTGCCAGCAGTTTATACAGCGGGGGGGCCGGTTGGAACGGGGAGCTGTTTTTT

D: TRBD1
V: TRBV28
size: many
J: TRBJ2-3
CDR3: CASSFPLDGSTGGTDTQYF
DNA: TGTGCCAGCAGTTTTCCTCTTGACGGAAGCACAGGGGGCACAGATACGCAGTATTTT

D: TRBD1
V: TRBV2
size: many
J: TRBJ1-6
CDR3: CASSARQGPPLHF
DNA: TGTGCCAGCAGCGCCAGACAGGGCCCACCCCTCCACTTT

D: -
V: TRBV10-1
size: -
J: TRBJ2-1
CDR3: CASSLTGVSNEQFF
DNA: TGCGCCAGCAGCCTCACAGGAGTTTCCAATGAGCAGTTCTTC

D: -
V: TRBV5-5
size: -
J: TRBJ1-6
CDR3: CASSFRESSYNSPLHF
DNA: TGTGCCAGCAGCTTCCGGGAGAGCTCCTATAATTCACCCCTCCACTTT

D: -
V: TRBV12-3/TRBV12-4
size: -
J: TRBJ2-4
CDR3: CASSFRAVGENIQYF
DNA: TGTGCCAGCAGTTTTAGGGCGGTGGGGGAAAACATTCAGTACTTC

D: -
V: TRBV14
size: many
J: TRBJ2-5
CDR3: CASSRSGETQYF
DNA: TGTGCCAGCAGCCGTTCCGGAGAGACCCAGTACTTC

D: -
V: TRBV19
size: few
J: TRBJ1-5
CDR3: CASSKGTSLNQPQHF
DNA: TGTGCCAGTAGCAAGGGGACATCCCTCAATCAGCCCCAGCATTTT

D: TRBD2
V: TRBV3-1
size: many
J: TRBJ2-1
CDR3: CASSQDLAGVYNEQFF
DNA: TGTGCCAGCAGCCAAGATCTAGCGGGAGTATACAATGAGCAGTTCTTC